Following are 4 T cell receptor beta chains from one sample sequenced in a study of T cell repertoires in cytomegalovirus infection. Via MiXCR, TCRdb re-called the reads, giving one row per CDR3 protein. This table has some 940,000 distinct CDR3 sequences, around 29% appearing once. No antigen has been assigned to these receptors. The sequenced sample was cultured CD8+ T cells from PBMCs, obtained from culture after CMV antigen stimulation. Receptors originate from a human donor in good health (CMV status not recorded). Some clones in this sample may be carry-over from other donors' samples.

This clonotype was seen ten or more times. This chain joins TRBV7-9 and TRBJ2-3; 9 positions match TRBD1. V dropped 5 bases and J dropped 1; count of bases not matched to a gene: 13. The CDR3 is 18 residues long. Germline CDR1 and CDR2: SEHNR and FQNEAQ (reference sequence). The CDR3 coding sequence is TGTGCCAGCAGCCCGGGACAGGGATCCCCTAAGGGCACAGATACGCAGTATTTT. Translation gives CASSPGQGSPKGTDTQYF.

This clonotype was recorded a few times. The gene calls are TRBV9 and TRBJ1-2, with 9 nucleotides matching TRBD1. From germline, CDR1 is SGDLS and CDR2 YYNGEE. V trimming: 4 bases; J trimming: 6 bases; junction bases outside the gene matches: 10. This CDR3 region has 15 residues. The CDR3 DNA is TGTGCCAGCAGCACTAGACAGGGGGTGAACAATGGCTACACCTTC. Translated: CASSTRQGVNNGYTF.

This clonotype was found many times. The CDR3 region has the DNA TGTGCCAGCAGCCTACGGGCGAAAGAGACCCAGTACTTC. This codes for CASSLRAKETQYF. The J gene is TRBJ2-5, the V gene TRBV7-8; no clear D gene. This CDR3 has 13 residues. CDR1 and CDR2 from the germline V gene are SGHVS and FQNEAQ. V lost 5 bases and J 3 bases, leaving 10 bases between the germline ends.

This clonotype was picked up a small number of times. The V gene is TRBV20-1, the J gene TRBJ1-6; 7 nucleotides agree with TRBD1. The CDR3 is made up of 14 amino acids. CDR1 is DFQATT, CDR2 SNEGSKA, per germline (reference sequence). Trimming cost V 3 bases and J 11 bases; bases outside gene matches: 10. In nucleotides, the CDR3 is TGCAGTGCTAGGGCGGATCAGGGGGGCACACCCCTCCACTTT. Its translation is CSARADQGGTPLHF.